This T cell receptor beta chain was profiled in a study of T cells in Graves' hyperthyroidism and ophthalmopathy. Orbital computed tomography, thyroid ultrasound, serum thyroxine and TRAb, and clinical symptoms together informed the diagnoses. The CDR3 loop spans 23 amino acids. Germline CDR1 reads LNHDA; CDR2 reads SQIVND (reference sequence). Trimming stripped 8 bases from V and 0 bases from J, with 38 bases between. There were TCR beta CDR3 regions amplified from RNA transcripts. The study used the HTBI primer set for a first-round RT-PCR of the TCR CDR3. MiXCR, run by TCRdb on the multiplex PCR reads, gives a single entry per CDR3 protein. The sample holds about 600,000 distinct CDR3 sequences, 14% seen once.

Sequenced sample: blood. The gene calls are TRBV19 and TRBJ2-1; D could derive from TRBD1 or TRBD2 (5 bases each). The clonotype was recovered from a woman in her late teens or twenties with Graves' ophthalmopathy. CDR3 nucleotides: TGTGCCAGTGACTTCTGGGACGAGGATCGCCCCCTAGGCTCCCGGGACTCCTACAATGAGCAGTTCTTC. This gives the protein CASDFWDEDRPLGSRDSYNEQFF.